The source of this T cell receptor (beta chain) is a study of cytomegalovirus exposure and HLA in healthy donors. Findings and limits, study-wide: In all likelihood, a cluster of highly shared sequence variants was a sequencing artifact. In a later analysis, several top co-occurrence clusters appeared linked to parvovirus B19, influenza, CMV and Epstein-Barr virus.

Regarding this clone: Its antigen is unknown.

The PCR ran on 60 Vbeta and 13 Jbeta primers. Clones were sequenced by immunoSEQ multiplex PCR, and TCRdb holds only the in-frame ones, with some missing. The sample has about 160,000 clones; roughly 80% are singletons. V lost 4 bases to trimming and J lost 6 bases; unmatched junction nucleotides: 7. The CDR3 sequence is 15 residues long. Germline V gives CDR1 SGHRS, CDR2 YFSETQ. This sequence originates from a man younger than 40 in good health and CMV-seropositive. Sequencing was carried out using PBMCs. The chain recombines TRBV5-1 with TRBJ1-4; 9 positions agree with TRBD1. The CDR3 is CASSQGQGIDEKLFF. The CDR3 region has the DNA TGCGCCAGCAGCCAGGGACAGGGAATAGATGAAAAACTGTTTTTT.